The following is a T cell receptor (beta chain) sequence with its context. This CDR3 comprises 16 residues. Germline CDR1 SGDLS, CDR2 YYNGEE. V was trimmed by 0 bases and J by 5 bases, leaving 14 bases between them. These data belong to a study of blood T cell repertoires in COVID-19. Overall study context: Donors in the United States, Italy and Spain gave samples during acute or convalescent COVID-19. Sample material is recorded as cDNA or gDNA derived from T cells, B-cell-depleted T cells, or PBMCs.

Original data processing: By means of reference gene primer amplification, nucleated cell counts were estimated. Measured with immunoSEQ multiplex PCR; TCRdb has only the in-frame clones, and not every one. That table is the source of V, J and clone size, and D and trimming were worked out from the DNA. The sample has 65,000 to 70,000 clones, approximately 94% seen once; the top ten hold 2.5% to 3%. This rearrangement joins TRBV9 to TRBJ2-2, with D possibly TRBD2 on 6 matching bases. The receptor's source is a man aged 70 or older with active COVID-19. The specimen was peripheral blood. The CDR3 loop reads CASSVETLRGTGELFF. The CDR3 DNA reads TGTGCCAGCAGCGTAGAGACTCTACGGGGGACCGGGGAGCTGTTTTTT.